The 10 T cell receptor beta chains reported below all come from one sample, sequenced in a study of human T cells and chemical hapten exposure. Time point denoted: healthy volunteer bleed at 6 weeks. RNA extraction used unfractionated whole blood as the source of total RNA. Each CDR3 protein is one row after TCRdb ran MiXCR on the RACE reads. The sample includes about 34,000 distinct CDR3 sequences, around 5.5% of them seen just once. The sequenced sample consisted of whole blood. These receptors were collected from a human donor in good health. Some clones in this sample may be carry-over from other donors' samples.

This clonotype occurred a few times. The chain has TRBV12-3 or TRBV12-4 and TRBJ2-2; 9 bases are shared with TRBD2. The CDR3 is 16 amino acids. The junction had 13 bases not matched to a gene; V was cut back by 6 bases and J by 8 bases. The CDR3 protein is CASSYPGGSGRGELFF. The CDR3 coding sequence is TGTGCCAGCAGCTATCCGGGGGGTAGCGGGAGAGGGGAGCTGTTTTTT.

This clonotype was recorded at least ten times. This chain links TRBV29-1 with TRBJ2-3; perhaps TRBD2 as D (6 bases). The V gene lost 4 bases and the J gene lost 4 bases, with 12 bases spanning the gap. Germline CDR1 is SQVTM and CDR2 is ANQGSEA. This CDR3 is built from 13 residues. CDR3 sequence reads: CSVAGGVADTQYF. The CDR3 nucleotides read TGCAGCGTTGCCGGCGGGGTAGCAGATACGCAGTATTTT.

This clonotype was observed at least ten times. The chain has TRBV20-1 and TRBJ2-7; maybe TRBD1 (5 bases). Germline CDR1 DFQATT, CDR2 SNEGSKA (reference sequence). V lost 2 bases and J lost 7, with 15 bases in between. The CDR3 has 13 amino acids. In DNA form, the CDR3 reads TGCAGTGCTAGATCCCAGGGTTCTTGGGAGCAGTACTTC. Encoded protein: CSARSQGSWEQYF.

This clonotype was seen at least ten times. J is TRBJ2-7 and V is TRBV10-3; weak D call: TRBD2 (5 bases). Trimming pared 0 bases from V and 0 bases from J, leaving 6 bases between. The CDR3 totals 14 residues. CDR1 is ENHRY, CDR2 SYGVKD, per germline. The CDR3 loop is CAISESDSSYEQYF. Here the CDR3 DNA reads TGTGCCATCAGTGAGTCGGACTCCTCCTACGAGCAGTACTTC.

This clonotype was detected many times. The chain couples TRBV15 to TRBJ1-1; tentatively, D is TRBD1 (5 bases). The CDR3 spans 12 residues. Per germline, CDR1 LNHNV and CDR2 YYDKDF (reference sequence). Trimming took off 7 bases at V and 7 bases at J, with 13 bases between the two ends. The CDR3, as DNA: TGTGCCACCAAGACGGGACGGGATGAAGCTTTCTTT. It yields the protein CATKTGRDEAFF. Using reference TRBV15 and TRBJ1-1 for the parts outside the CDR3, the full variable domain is DAMVIQNPRYQVTQFGKPVTLSCSQTLNHNVMYWYQQKSSQAPKLLFHYYDKDFNNEADTPDNFQSRRPNTSFCFLDIRSPGLGDTAMYLCATKTGRDEAFFGQGTRLTVV.

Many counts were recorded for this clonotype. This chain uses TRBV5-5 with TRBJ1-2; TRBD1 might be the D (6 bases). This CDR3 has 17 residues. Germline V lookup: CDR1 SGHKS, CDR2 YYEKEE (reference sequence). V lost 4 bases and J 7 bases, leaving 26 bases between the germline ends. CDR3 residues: CASSPAVQGRFLGGYTF. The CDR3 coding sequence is TGTGCCAGCAGCCCCGCGGTCCAGGGGAGGTTTCTCGGTGGCTACACCTTC.

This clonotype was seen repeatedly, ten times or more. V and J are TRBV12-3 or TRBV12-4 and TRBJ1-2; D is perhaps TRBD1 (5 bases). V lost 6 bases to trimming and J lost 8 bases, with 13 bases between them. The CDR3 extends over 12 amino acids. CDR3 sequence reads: CASSLRQWGYTF. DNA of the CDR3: TGTGCCAGCAGCCTTAGACAGTGGGGCTACACCTTC.

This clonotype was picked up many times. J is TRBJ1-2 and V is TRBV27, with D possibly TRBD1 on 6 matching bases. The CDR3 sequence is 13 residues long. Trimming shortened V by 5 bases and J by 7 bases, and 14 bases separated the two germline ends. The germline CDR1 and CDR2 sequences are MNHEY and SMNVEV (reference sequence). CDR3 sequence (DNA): TGTGCCAGCAGTCCAACAGGGTACTCTGGCTACACCTTC. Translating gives CASSPTGYSGYTF.

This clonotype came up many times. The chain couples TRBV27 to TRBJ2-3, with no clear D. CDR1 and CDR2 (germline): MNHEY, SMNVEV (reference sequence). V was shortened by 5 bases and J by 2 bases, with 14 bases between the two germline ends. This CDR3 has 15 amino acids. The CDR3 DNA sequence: TGTGCCAGCAGTAACCCCTGGGTACCCACAGATACGCAGTATTTT. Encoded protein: CASSNPWVPTDTQYF.

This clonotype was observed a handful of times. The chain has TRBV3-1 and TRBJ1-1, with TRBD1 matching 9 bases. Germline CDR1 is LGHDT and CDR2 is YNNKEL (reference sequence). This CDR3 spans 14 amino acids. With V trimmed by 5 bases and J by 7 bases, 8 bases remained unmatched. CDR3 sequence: CASSAQGAQGEAFF. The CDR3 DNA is TGTGCCAGCAGCGCACAGGGGGCACAAGGTGAAGCTTTCTTT. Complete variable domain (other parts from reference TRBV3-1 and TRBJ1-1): DTAVSQTPKYLVTQMGNDKSIKCEQNLGHDTMYWYKQDSKKFLKIMFSYNNKELIINETVPNRFSPKSPDKAHLNLHINSLELGDSAVYFCASSAQGAQGEAFFGQGTRLTVV.